This TCR beta chain was documented in a study of blood T cell repertoires in COVID-19. Study background: Sites across the United States, Italy and Spain contributed samples from acute and convalescent COVID-19. PBMCs, B-cell-depleted T cells, or T cells were the source of the cDNA or gDNA that made up the material.

As originally analysed: How many nucleated cells were present was estimated from reference gene primer amplification. Measured with immunoSEQ multiplex PCR; TCRdb has only the in-frame clones, and not every one. Clonal size and the V and J genes are those of that table, whereas D and trimming came from the DNA. The table shows 100,000 to 150,000 clones, with 84% occurring only once. In germline, CDR1 is MNHEY, CDR2 SMNVEV (reference sequence). This CDR3 spans 14 amino acids. The V gene end was trimmed by 3 bases and the J gene end by 4 bases; junction bases not matched to a gene: 6. The source of this sequence is a woman aged 55-69 years with acute or convalescent COVID-19. Sequencing was carried out using peripheral blood. The rearrangement links TRBV27 to TRBJ2-7; 7 bases are a match to TRBD1. CDR3 loop: CASSFGTVGYEQYF. DNA for the CDR3: TGTGCCAGCAGTTTCGGGACAGTTGGTTACGAGCAGTACTTC.